This T cell receptor (beta chain) was obtained from a study of early T cells in non-severe SARS-CoV-2 infection. Overall study context: Sequencing of bulk RNA from unsorted whole blood was done, without chain pairing. Regarding the study as a whole: The study's VDJdb matching favored anti-spike CD8 responses and missed private and CD4 specificities.

This clonotype was detected a few times. The antigen remains undetermined. TCRdb independently ran MiXCR on the 5' RACE reads; one entry per CDR3 protein. The sample records 68,000 or so distinct CDR3 sequences, over 9% being singletons. The sequenced sample was whole blood. The origin of this receptor is an adult who was a healthcare worker with PCR-confirmed SARS-CoV-2 infection or an uninfected control (not recorded which).

The CDR3 here is CSARDPGPTRPYGYTF. The CDR3 DNA sequence: TGCAGTGCTAGAGATCCGGGGCCCACGAGGCCCTATGGCTACACCTTC. The chain is built from TRBV20-1 and TRBJ1-2, with D possibly matching TRBD1 (5 bases). Germline assignment: CDR1 DFQATT and CDR2 SNEGSKA (reference sequence). Trimming removed 0 bases from V and 4 bases from J, with 18 bases in between. The CDR3 is 16 amino acids.